This TCR beta chain derives from a study of blood T cell repertoires in COVID-19. Assay used: immunoSEQ multiplex PCR; TCRdb lists only in-frame clones, some missing. The sample carries over 25,000 clones, approximately 81% recorded once. The V end was cut by 5 bases, the J end by 2 bases, with 13 bases between. Germline V gene sequence: CDR1 SEHNR, CDR2 FQNEAQ (reference sequence). There are 15 residues in the CDR3. Sequencing input: peripheral blood. The chain is built from TRBV7-9 and TRBJ2-1, with D perhaps TRBD2 (6 bases). This TCR derives from a man older than 75 with acute or convalescent COVID-19. CDR3 region: CASSPLGRTYNEQFF. CDR3 bases: TGTGCCAGCAGCCCCCTCGGGAGAACCTACAATGAGCAGTTCTTC.